This TCR beta chain was documented in a study of cytomegalovirus exposure and HLA in healthy donors. This CDR3 has 15 amino acids. The germline V gene has CDR1 KGHSH and CDR2 LQKENI. V lost 4 bases and J 4 bases, leaving 16 bases between the germline ends. The sample holds one count of this clone. The primer mix had 60 Vbeta and 13 Jbeta primers. Method: immunoSEQ multiplex PCR; TCRdb's copy keeps in-frame clones and lacks some. The sample records nearly 110,000 clones, 76% being singletons. The origin of this receptor is a man aged 18 to 35 in good health and CMV-seronegative. Sample: PBMCs. The chain couples TRBV18 to TRBJ2-5, with a tentative D call TRBD2 (6 bases). CDR3 protein: CASSRGGLEGETQYF. In DNA form, the CDR3 reads TGTGCCAGCTCACGGGGAGGCCTGGAGGGAGAGACCCAGTACTTC.